This TCR beta chain is from a study of circulating CD8 cells and anti-PD-1 response in melanoma. At the level of the study: Patients received intravenous nivolumab, 3 mg/kg, every 2 weeks. Seven of 13 melanoma patients received first-line anti-PD-1 therapy.

Germline V lookup: CDR1 SQVTM, CDR2 ANQGSEA. The CDR3 totals 12 residues. Trimming took off 6 bases at V and 5 bases at J, with 10 bases between the two ends. This clonotype ranks as medium-sized. What it recognizes is unknown. Study-wide findings and caveats: Peptide assays on expanded sorted subsets replaced tumor-based reactivity testing. Generally, no replicate experiments were performed.

From live CD3+CD8+TCRalphabeta+ cells, four PD-1 and/or TIGIT subsets were sorted. TCR libraries were prepared from 15 ng of total RNA with the QIAseq Immune Repertoire TCR panel. MiXCR, applied by TCRdb to the reads, yields one record per CDR3 protein. The sample holds about 1,700 distinct CDR3 sequences; approximately 7% are singletons and the top ten take roughly 9%. The sequence was obtained from a human donor with melanoma. This chain uses TRBV29-1 with TRBJ2-2, with D tentatively TRBD1 (6 bases). The material was CD8+ T cells from PBMCs, obtained at baseline or after one month of anti-PD-1 therapy (not recorded which). CDR3 coding DNA: TGCAGCGTCCTCACAGGGACCGGGGAGCTGTTTTTT. Protein product: CSVLTGTGELFF.